These T cell receptor beta chains were read from a single sample in a study of beta chain features in type 1 diabetes. Assay used: immunoSEQ multiplex PCR; TCRdb lists only in-frame clones, some missing. The sample holds hundreds of thousands of clones, 13% seen once. Sample: naive CD4+ T cells from blood. These receptors came from a man between 18 and 35 years old with type 1 diabetes. Both conserved end residues are part of each CDR3. D genes are given only for firm matches. Size tells how often a clone was seen (once, few, many) or the class of an expanded clone, and some rows leave it out.

j_call clone_size v_call d_call cdr3_aa cdr3_nt
TRBJ2-3 few TRBV4-2 TRBD1 CASSQAWDRRDTQYF TGTGCCAGCAGCCAAGCTTGGGACAGACGAGATACGCAGTATTTT
TRBJ2-3 few TRBV14 . CASSQAGAPQYF TGTGCCAGCAGCCAAGCAGGGGCACCGCAGTATTTT
TRBJ1-2 few TRBV5-4 TRBD1 CASSSRGQNYGYTF TGTGCCAGCAGCTCCCGGGGACAGAACTATGGCTACACCTTC
TRBJ1-1 few TRBV7-7 . CASSLLPGTEAFF TGTGCTAGCAGCCTCTTACCCGGGACTGAAGCTTTCTTT
TRBJ2-7 . TRBV7-9 TRBD2 CASSTGGYEQYF TGTGCCAGCAGCACGGGGGGCTACGAGCAGTACTTC
TRBJ2-5 . TRBV19 TRBD2 CASSIAASGSQETQYF TGTGCCAGTAGTATAGCGGCTAGCGGGAGCCAAGAGACCCAGTACTTC
TRBJ2-3 few TRBV18 . CASSRGPSTDTQYF TGTGCCAGCTCACGGGGACCAAGCACAGATACGCAGTATTTT
TRBJ2-3 . TRBV6-5 . CASSSPIEAGTDTQYF TGTGCCAGCAGTTCCCCCATAGAGGCTGGCACAGATACGCAGTATTTT
TRBJ1-1 few TRBV7-8 . CASSLVSGRTLNTEAFF TGTGCCAGCAGCTTAGTTTCGGGCAGGACCCTGAACACTGAAGCTTTCTTT
TRBJ2-7 few TRBV30 TRBD1 CAWSGPVGQGTYEQYF TGTGCCTGGAGTGGGCCCGTGGGACAGGGGACCTACGAGCAGTACTTC
TRBJ1-2 . TRBV7-9 . CASSLVQGNYGYTF TGTGCCAGCAGCTTAGTTCAGGGTAACTATGGCTACACCTTC
TRBJ1-1 few TRBV30 . CAWRRSMNTEAFF TGTGCCTGGAGGCGCAGCATGAACACTGAAGCTTTCTTT
TRBJ2-5 . TRBV18 TRBD1 CASSPRLDRGIRMETQYF TGTGCCAGCTCCCCCAGATTGGACAGGGGGATCAGGATGGAGACCCAGTACTTC
TRBJ1-1 few TRBV4-2 . CASSQETGMNTEAFF TGTGCCAGCAGCCAAGAGACAGGCATGAACACTGAAGCTTTCTTT
TRBJ1-2 few TRBV12-5 . CASGSRPRENYGYTF TGTGCTAGTGGCTCCCGACCGCGAGAGAACTATGGCTACACCTTC
TRBJ2-7 few TRBV29-1 TRBD1 CSVTGAYEQYF TGCAGCGTGACAGGGGCCTACGAGCAGTACTTC
TRBJ2-5 few TRBV5-4 . CASSQDYGTQYF TGTGCCAGCAGCCAGGATTACGGGACCCAGTACTTC
TRBJ1-2 few TRBV11-2 . CASSLVVSYGYTF TGTGCCAGCAGCTTAGTGGTGAGCTATGGCTACACCTTC
TRBJ1-1 . TRBV15 TRBD1 CATSGGTGSGVPEAFF TGTGCCACCAGCGGAGGGACAGGGTCGGGTGTACCTGAAGCTTTCTTT
TRBJ2-7 . TRBV6-5 TRBD2 CASTHRAGGPYEQYF TGTGCCAGCACCCATAGAGCGGGGGGGCCCTACGAGCAGTACTTC
TRBJ2-3 few TRBV11-3 . CASSGRGSFTDTQYF TGTGCCAGCAGCGGTAGGGGCAGCTTCACAGATACGCAGTATTTT
TRBJ1-5 . TRBV19 . CASSISGQLSNQPQHF TGTGCCAGTAGTATTAGCGGACAGCTTAGCAATCAGCCCCAGCATTTT
TRBJ2-3 . TRBV30 TRBD1 CAGTGSWTDTQYF TGTGCCGGGACAGGGAGTTGGACAGATACGCAGTATTTT
TRBJ2-4 . TRBV6-5 . CASRDQGGAKNIQYF TGTGCCAGCAGAGACCAGGGGGGTGCCAAAAACATTCAGTACTTC
TRBJ1-3 . TRBV6-6 . CASTLGGAYGNTIYF TGTGCCAGCACCTTAGGTGGGGCGTACGGAAACACCATATATTTT
TRBJ2-3 once TRBV6-5 . CASSYPSAGYTDTQYF TGTGCCAGCAGTTACCCCTCGGCGGGGTACACAGATACGCAGTATTTT
TRBJ2-3 few TRBV2 . CASTGGFTDTQYF TGTGCCAGCACCGGGGGATTCACAGATACGCAGTATTTT
TRBJ1-1 few TRBV30 . CAWRGLADTEAFF TGTGCCTGGAGAGGACTAGCGGACACTGAAGCTTTCTTT
TRBJ2-3 few TRBV21-1 . CASSKEAGVTDTQYF TGTGCCAGCAGCAAAGAGGCAGGGGTGACAGATACGCAGTATTTT
TRBJ1-1 few TRBV6-6 TRBD1 CASRFDRVNTEAFF TGTGCCAGCAGATTCGACAGGGTGAACACTGAAGCTTTCTTT
TRBJ1-2 few TRBV5-1 . CASREGGQGEIRRYGYTF TGCGCCAGCAGGGAAGGTGGTCAGGGAGAAATTCGTCGGTATGGCTACACCTTC
TRBJ2-7 many TRBV10-3 . CAAQGSSYEQYF TGTGCGGCCCAGGGCAGCTCCTACGAGCAGTACTTC
TRBJ2-3 . TRBV5-6 TRBD2 CASSLAGVGTDTQYF TGTGCCAGCAGCTTAGCGGGGGTTGGCACAGATACGCAGTATTTT
TRBJ1-1 . TRBV5-4 . CASSWNLENTEAFF TGTGCCAGCAGCTGGAACCTCGAGAACACTGAAGCTTTCTTT
TRBJ2-5 few TRBV29-1 . CSVVAGKETQYF TGCAGCGTTGTAGCAGGGAAAGAGACCCAGTACTTC
TRBJ2-5 . TRBV10-3 . CAISDAGTPETQYF TGTGCCATCAGTGATGCCGGGACACCGGAGACCCAGTACTTC
TRBJ2-3 few TRBV27 . CASSFADTQYF TGTGCCAGCAGTTTTGCGGATACGCAGTATTTT
TRBJ1-1 . TRBV29-1 . CSVVRKYTEAFF TGCAGCGTTGTGAGGAAATACACTGAAGCTTTCTTT
TRBJ2-1 few TRBV30 . CAWSVVGEQFF TGTGCCTGGAGTGTAGTAGGCGAGCAGTTCTTC
TRBJ1-6 few TRBV7-9 . CAGEGVNSPLHF TGTGCCGGGGAGGGGGTTAATTCACCCCTCCACTTT
TRBJ2-1 few TRBV5-1 TRBD1 CASSPLGDSYNEQFF TGCGCCAGCAGCCCGCTGGGGGACAGCTACAATGAGCAGTTCTTC
TRBJ2-3 few TRBV7-2 . CASSSPIGFVAYF TGTGCCAGCAGCTCCCCCATCGGGTTCGTCGCGTATTTT
TRBJ2-2 . TRBV29-1 . CSVARDTTNTGELFF TGCAGCGTGGCGCGGGACACAACGAACACCGGGGAGCTGTTTTTT
TRBJ2-7 . TRBV19 . CASSPEGGSYEQYF TGTGCCAGTAGTCCAGAGGGCGGTTCCTACGAGCAGTACTTC
TRBJ2-2 . TRBV5-1 . CASSRTATGELFF TGCGCCAGCAGCCGGACAGCTACCGGGGAGCTGTTTTTT
TRBJ2-3 . TRBV4-1 TRBD2 CASSPRTSGHTDTQYF TGCGCCAGCAGCCCCCGGACTAGCGGACACACAGATACGCAGTATTTT